This is a list of T cell receptor beta chains from one sample in a study of blood T cell repertoires in COVID-19. TCRdb keeps only in-frame clones here, not all; method: immunoSEQ multiplex PCR. The sample lists 250,000 or so clones, approximately 86% occurring once. The source material was PBMCs or T cells enriched from blood (not recorded which). All receptors come from a woman between 45 and 65 years old who had recovered from COVID-19. The CDR3 runs from the conserved cysteine through the conserved F or W. A row's size may be missing; if present it is once, few, many or a size class.

V gene: TRBV6-5; clone size: NA; CDR3 protein: CASRQTGYNEQFF
V gene: TRBV28; clone size: NA; CDR3 protein: CASSRAGLTGRTEAFF
V gene: TRBV19; clone size: NA; CDR3 protein: CASSRQGLAGSPYNEQFF
V gene: TRBV7-9; clone size: once; CDR3 protein: CASSPSGEGTEAFF
V gene: TRBV6-5; clone size: NA; CDR3 protein: CASRWGQGVTDTQYF
V gene: TRBV25-1; clone size: NA; CDR3 protein: CASSEGASGSNEQFF
V gene: TRBV12-5; clone size: once; CDR3 protein: CASGSAGATNTGELFF
V gene: TRBV7-8; clone size: NA; CDR3 protein: CASSRIDFRGLGSVEQYF
V gene: TRBV20-1; clone size: few; CDR3 protein: CSASPPGTDNSNQPQHF
V gene: TRBV20-1; clone size: NA; CDR3 protein: CSASSQGNTEAFF
V gene: TRBV7-7; clone size: NA; CDR3 protein: CASSFGQGGGELFF
V gene: TRBV5-1; clone size: NA; CDR3 protein: CASSFGYDREDTEAFF
V gene: TRBV27; clone size: NA; CDR3 protein: CASTTGGGNQPQHF
V gene: TRBV6-1; clone size: NA; CDR3 protein: CASSEGQGHGYTF
V gene: TRBV24-1; clone size: NA; CDR3 protein: CATRTEGTGELFF
V gene: TRBV19; clone size: NA; CDR3 protein: CASSKGFWDRGHYEQYF
V gene: TRBV4-2; clone size: NA; CDR3 protein: CASSQDQERFGLAGGLSYEQYF
V gene: TRBV5-1; clone size: NA; CDR3 protein: CASSLGLAGGGETQYF
V gene: TRBV10-1; clone size: few; CDR3 protein: CASRPTRQGDEQFF
V gene: TRBV6-5; clone size: NA; CDR3 protein: CASSYGTSGSYEQYF
V gene: TRBV6-6; clone size: once; CDR3 protein: CASRLRDRNEKLFF
V gene: TRBV27; clone size: NA; CDR3 protein: CAGGTGNGYTF
V gene: TRBV28; clone size: NA; CDR3 protein: CASSFPGFPASSYNEQFF
V gene: TRBV6-1; clone size: NA; CDR3 protein: CASSDYPWDRGGETQYF
V gene: TRBV24-1; clone size: NA; CDR3 protein: CATSESRRETQYF
V gene: TRBV14; clone size: NA; CDR3 protein: CASSQGGLAGVETQYF